Reported below is one T cell receptor (beta chain). Antigen: not known. The data derive from a study of OX40 agonist ivuxolimab in advanced cancers. For the study at large: Two cutaneous melanoma patients and one hepatocellular carcinoma patient, three in all, had partial responses.

The study's findings and limits: Some nonresponders additionally presented with little normalized T-cell clonal expansion. On average, CD8+ T cells showed a greater number of expanded clones than CD4+.

Researchers took blood at baseline, on cycle 4 day 1, and on cycle 7 day 1. Profiled with immunoSEQ multiplex PCR; TCRdb holds only in-frame clones, not every one. The sample contains some 75,000 clones, approximately 83% of which appear only once. The sequence came from an adult with an advanced solid tumor such as melanoma, head and neck, liver or kidney cancer. The material was CD4+ or CD8+ T cells sorted from blood, obtained in a trial of the OX40 agonist ivuxolimab.

CDR3 residues: CASRIPGYSYEQYF. CDR3 bases: TGTGCCAGCAGGATACCGGGGTATTCCTACGAGCAGTACTTC. This chain connects TRBV6-5 to TRBJ2-7; weak D call: TRBD2 (5 bases). CDR3 length equals 14 residues. Germline V CDR1 and CDR2: MNHEY, SVGAGI. The V gene lost 6 bases and the J gene lost 1 base, with 13 bases spanning the gap.